This T cell receptor beta chain was found in a study of blood T cell repertoires in COVID-19. Clones were read by immunoSEQ multiplex PCR, and TCRdb kept only the in-frame ones, dropping some. This sample yields just over 150,000 clones, of which 80% to 90% are seen a single time; more than 14% belongs to the top ten. This clone was detected once. V lost 6 bases and J 6 bases, leaving 9 bases between the germline ends. CDR3 length equals 11 residues. Germline CDR1 reads SQVTM; CDR2 reads ANQGSEA. The sequence was collected from a woman aged 40 to 50 with acute or convalescent COVID-19. Sequencing input: peripheral blood. The V call is TRBV29-1, the J call TRBJ2-1, with a possible D match to TRBD1 (5 bases). The CDR3: CSVPRVNEQFF. The CDR3 DNA follows: TGCAGCGTCCCCAGGGTCAATGAGCAGTTCTTC.